These T cell receptor beta chains were read from a single sample in a study of shared clonotypes between healthy human individuals. The repertoire was sequenced with immunoSEQ multiplex PCR; TCRdb's copy has only in-frame clones and lacks some. The data show about 320,000 clones, with about nine tenths seen just once and 15% to 20% held by the top ten. Sequencing was performed on memory CD8+ T cells sorted from blood. All receptors derive from a man aged 18 to 29 in good health. Both conserved end residues are part of each CDR3. D genes are given only for firm matches. Not every row has a clone size; where given, it reads once, few, many or a size class.

j_call,clone_size,v_call,d_call,cdr3_aa,cdr3_nt
TRBJ1-4,NA,TRBV4-2,NA,CASSQGNTLGGLNEKLFF,TGTGCCAGCAGCCAAGGGAATACCTTGGGGGGCTTAAACGAAAAACTGTTTTTT
TRBJ1-2,NA,TRBV6-5,NA,CASSCRKTYGYTF,TGTGCCAGCAGTTGTAGAAAGACCTATGGCTACACCTTC
TRBJ2-7,once,TRBV6-1,NA,CASSEGGGFPYEQYF,TGTGCCAGCAGTGAAGGAGGGGGGTTCCCCTACGAGCAGTACTTC
TRBJ2-1,NA,TRBV20-1,NA,CTRWARGEQFF,TGCACCCGCTGGGCCCGGGGGGAGCAGTTCTTC
TRBJ2-1,NA,TRBV13,TRBD2,CASSLWLAVYEQFF,TGTGCCAGCAGCTTATGGCTAGCGGTCTATGAGCAGTTCTTC
TRBJ1-2,NA,TRBV7-2,NA,CASSLEDWPMYGYTF,TGTGCCAGCAGCTTAGAGGACTGGCCGATGTATGGCTACACCTTC
TRBJ2-1,NA,TRBV2,NA,CASSGPLPGSSYNEQFF,TGTGCCAGCAGTGGCCCACTGCCCGGGAGTTCCTACAATGAGCAGTTCTTC
TRBJ1-1,NA,TRBV13,NA,CASSQQWNTEAFF,TGTGCCAGCAGCCAACAATGGAACACTGAAGCTTTCTTT
TRBJ2-7,NA,TRBV13,NA,CASSLGAGIYEQYF,TGTGCCAGCAGCTTAGGGGCGGGGATCTACGAGCAGTACTTC
TRBJ2-7,NA,TRBV2,TRBD2,CASITEVLAGEFGYYEQYF,TGTGCCAGCATCACTGAGGTCCTAGCGGGAGAGTTTGGGTACTACGAGCAGTACTTC